The text below deals with one TCR beta chain. What it recognizes is unknown. J was trimmed by 0 bases and V by 10 bases; bases with no gene match: 9. The CDR3 spans 14 residues. Germline V gene data show CDR1 as MNHEY and CDR2 as SMNVEV (reference sequence). The entry originates in a study of T cell clones after liver transplantation. TCRdb's table, derived via immunoSEQ multiplex PCR, lists solely in-frame clones and lacks some. This sample carries about 15,000 clones, 82% of them seen once, and the ten largest clones take roughly 27%. Findings and caveats of the study: In a couple of subjects, few donor cells limited the measurable donor-reactive repertoire.

The chain employs TRBV27 and TRBJ2-7, with TRBD2 matching 7 bases. The specimen was CD8+ T cells from blood, collected about 50 months after liver transplant. The clonotype originates from a human patient who received a liver transplant. Among the T cells, some may be from the graft donor. CDR3 loop: CATTGGASSYEQYF. DNA for the CDR3: TGTGCCACGACGGGGGGTGCAAGCTCCTACGAGCAGTACTTC.